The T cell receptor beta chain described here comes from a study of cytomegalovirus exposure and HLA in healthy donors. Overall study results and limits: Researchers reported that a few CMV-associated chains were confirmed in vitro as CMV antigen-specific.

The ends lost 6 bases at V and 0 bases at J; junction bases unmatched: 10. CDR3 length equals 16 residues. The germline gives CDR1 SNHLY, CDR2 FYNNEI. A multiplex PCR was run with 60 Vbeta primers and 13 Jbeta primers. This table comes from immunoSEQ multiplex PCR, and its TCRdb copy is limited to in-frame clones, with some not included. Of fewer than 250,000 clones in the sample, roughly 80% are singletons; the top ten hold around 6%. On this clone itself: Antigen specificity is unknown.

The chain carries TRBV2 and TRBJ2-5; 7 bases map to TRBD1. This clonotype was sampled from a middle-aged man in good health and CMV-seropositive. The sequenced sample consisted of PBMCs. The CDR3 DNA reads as TGTGCCAGCAGGTTCTCACAGGGGACCTACCAAGAGACCCAGTACTTC. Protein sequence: CASRFSQGTYQETQYF. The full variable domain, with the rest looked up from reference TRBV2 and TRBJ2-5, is EPEVTQTPSHQVTQMGQEVILRCVPISNHLYFYWYRQILGQKVEFLVSFYNNEISEKSEIFDDQFSVERPDGSNFTLKIRSTKLEDSAMYFCASRFSQGTYQETQYFGPGTRLLVL.